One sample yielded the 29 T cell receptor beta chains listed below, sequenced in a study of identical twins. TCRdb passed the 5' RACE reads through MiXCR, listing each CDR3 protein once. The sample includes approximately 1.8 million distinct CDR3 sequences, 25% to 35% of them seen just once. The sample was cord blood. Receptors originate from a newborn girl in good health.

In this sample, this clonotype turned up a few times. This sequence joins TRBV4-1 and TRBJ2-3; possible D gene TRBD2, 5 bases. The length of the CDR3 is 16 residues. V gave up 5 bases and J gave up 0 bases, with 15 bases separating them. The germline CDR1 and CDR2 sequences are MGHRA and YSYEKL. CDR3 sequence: CASSSRLPHSTDTQYF. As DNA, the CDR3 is TGCGCCAGCAGCTCGCGACTACCCCATAGCACAGATACGCAGTATTTT.

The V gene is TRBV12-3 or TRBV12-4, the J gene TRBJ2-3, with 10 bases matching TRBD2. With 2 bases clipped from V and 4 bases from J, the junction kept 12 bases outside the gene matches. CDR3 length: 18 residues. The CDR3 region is CASSLRFSGLAGADTQYF. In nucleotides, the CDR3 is TGTGCCAGCAGTTTACGTTTCTCCGGGCTAGCGGGGGCAGATACGCAGTATTTT.

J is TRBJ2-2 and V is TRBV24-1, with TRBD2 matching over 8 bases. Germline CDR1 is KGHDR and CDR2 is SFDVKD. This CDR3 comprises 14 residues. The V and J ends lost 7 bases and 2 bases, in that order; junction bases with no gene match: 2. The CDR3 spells CATSGGGNTGELFF. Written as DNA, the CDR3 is TGTGCCACCAGCGGGGGGGGCAACACCGGGGAGCTGTTTTTT.

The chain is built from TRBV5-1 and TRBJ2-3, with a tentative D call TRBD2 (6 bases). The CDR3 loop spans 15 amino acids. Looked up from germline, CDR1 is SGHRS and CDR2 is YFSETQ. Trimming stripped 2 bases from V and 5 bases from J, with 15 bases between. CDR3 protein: CASSFSGVRLDTQYF. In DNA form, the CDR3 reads TGCGCCAGCAGCTTCTCGGGAGTTCGCTTAGATACGCAGTATTTT.

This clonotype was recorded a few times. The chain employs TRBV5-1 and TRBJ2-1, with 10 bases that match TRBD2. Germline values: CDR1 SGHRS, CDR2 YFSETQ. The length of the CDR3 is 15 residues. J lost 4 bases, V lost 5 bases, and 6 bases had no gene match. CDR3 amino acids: CASRFSSGGYNEQFF. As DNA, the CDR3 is TGCGCCAGCAGGTTCTCTAGCGGGGGATACAATGAGCAGTTCTTC. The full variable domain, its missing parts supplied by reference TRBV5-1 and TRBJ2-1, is KAGVTQTPRYLIKTRGQQVTLSCSPISGHRSVSWYQQTPGQGLQFLFEYFSETQRNKGNFPGRFSGRQFSNSRSEMNVSTLELGDSALYLCASRFSSGGYNEQFFGPGTRLTVL.

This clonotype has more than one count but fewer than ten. CDR3 DNA sequence: TGCAGTGCTAGAGACGCAAGCGGGACGACCTACAATGAGCAGTTCTTC. Amino acid sequence: CSARDASGTTYNEQFF. V and J are TRBV20-1 and TRBJ2-1, with TRBD2 matching over 7 bases. Losses at the gene ends were 0 bases for V and 2 bases for J; bases not matched to a gene: 7. Germline loops: CDR1 DFQATT, CDR2 SNEGSKA (reference sequence). The CDR3 has 16 residues.

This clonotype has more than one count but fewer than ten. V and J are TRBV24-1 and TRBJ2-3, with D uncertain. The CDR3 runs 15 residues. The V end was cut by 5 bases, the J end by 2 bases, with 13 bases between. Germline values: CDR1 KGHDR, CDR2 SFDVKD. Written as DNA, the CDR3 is TGTGCCACCAGTGGCTCCCTAGACATCACAGATACGCAGTATTTT. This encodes CATSGSLDITDTQYF.

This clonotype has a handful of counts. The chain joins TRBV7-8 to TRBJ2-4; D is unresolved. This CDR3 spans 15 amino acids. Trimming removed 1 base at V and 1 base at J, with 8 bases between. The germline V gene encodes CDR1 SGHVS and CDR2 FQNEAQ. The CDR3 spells CASSLEFSAKNIQYF. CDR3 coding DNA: TGTGCCAGCAGCTTAGAGTTTTCGGCCAAAAACATTCAGTACTTC.

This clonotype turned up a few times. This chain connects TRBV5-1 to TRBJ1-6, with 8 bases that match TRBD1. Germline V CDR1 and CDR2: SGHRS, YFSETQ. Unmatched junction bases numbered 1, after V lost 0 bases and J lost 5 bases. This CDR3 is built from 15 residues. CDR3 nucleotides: TGCGCCAGCAGCTTGGTGGGACAGGATAATTCACCCCTCCACTTT. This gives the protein CASSLVGQDNSPLHF.

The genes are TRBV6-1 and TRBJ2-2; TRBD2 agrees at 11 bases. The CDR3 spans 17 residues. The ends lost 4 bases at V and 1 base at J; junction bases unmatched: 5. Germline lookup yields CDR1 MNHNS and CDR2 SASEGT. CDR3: CASSASGGSLNTGELFF. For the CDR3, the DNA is TGTGCCAGCAGTGCTAGCGGGGGGTCTCTGAACACCGGGGAGCTGTTTTTT.

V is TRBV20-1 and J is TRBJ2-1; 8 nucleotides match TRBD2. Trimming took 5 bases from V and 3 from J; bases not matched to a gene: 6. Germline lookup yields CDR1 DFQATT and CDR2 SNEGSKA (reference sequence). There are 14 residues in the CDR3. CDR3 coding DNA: TGCAGTGCTGCTCGGACTAGCTTCTACAATGAGCAGTTCTTC. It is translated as CSAARTSFYNEQFF.

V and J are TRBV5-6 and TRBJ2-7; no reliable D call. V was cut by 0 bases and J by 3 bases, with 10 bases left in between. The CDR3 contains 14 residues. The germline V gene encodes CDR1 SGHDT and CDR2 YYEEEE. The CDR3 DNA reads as TGTGCCAGCAGCTTGGTCTATACGGGCTACGAGCAGTACTTC. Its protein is CASSLVYTGYEQYF.

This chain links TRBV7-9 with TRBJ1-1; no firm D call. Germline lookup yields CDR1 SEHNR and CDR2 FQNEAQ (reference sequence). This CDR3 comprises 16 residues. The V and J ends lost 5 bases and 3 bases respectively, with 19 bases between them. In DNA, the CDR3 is TGTGCCAGCAGCCCATCCGAAGGCGAGTACGACACTGAAGCTTTCTTT. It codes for CASSPSEGEYDTEAFF.

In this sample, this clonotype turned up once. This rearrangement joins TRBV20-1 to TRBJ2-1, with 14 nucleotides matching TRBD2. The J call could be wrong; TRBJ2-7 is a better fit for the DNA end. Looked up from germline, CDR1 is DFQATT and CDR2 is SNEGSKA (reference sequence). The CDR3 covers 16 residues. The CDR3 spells CSARLAGGPSYNEQYF. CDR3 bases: TGCAGTGCGAGACTAGCGGGGGGGCCCTCCTACAATGAGCAGTACTTC.

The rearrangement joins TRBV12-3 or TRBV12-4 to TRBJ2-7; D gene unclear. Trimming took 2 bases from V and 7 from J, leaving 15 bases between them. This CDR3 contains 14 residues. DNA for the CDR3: TGTGCCAGCAGTTTAATCCAGGTTTGGAATGAGCAGTACTTC. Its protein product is CASSLIQVWNEQYF.

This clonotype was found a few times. The CDR3 region is CASSAPGDSNQPQHF. CDR3 sequence (DNA): TGTGCCAGCAGCGCACCAGGGGATAGCAATCAGCCCCAGCATTTT. J is TRBJ1-5 and V is TRBV7-9; the D gene is possibly TRBD1 (6 bases). This CDR3 spans 15 amino acids. Per germline, CDR1 SEHNR and CDR2 FQNEAQ (reference sequence). Trimming cost V 5 bases and J 0 bases, with 11 bases left between them.

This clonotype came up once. The CDR3, as DNA: TGTGCCTGGAGGAAGGGACAGGGGAACATTCAGTACTTC. This translates into CAWRKGQGNIQYF. The J gene is TRBJ2-4, the V gene TRBV30; 10 nucleotides agree with TRBD1. The CDR3 length is 13 residues. Germline assignment: CDR1 GTSNPN and CDR2 SVGIG (reference sequence). The ends lost 3 bases at V and 7 bases at J; junction bases unmatched: 3. The full variable domain, its missing parts supplied by reference TRBV30 and TRBJ2-4, is SQTIHQWPATLVQPVGSPLSLECTVEGTSNPNLYWYRQAAGRGLQLLFYSVGIGQISSEVPQNLSASRPQDRQFILSSKKLLLSDSGFYLCAWRKGQGNIQYFGAGTRLSVL.

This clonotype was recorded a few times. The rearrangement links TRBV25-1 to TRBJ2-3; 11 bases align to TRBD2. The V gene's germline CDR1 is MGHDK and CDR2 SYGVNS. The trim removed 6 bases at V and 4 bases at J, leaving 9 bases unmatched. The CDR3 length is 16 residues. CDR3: CASRPTSGSYSDTQYF. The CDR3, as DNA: TGTGCCAGCAGACCTACTAGCGGGAGCTATTCAGATACGCAGTATTTT.

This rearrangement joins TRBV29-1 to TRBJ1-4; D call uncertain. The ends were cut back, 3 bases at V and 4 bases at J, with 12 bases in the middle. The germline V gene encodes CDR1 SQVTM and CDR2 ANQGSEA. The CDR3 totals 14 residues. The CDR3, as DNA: TGCAGCGTTGATCTCGGATGGGGTAATGAAAAACTGTTTTTT. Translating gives CSVDLGWGNEKLFF.

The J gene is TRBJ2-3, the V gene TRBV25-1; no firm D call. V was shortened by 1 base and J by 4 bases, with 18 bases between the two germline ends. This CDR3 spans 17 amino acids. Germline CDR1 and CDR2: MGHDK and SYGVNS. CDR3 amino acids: CASSESRMARGPDTQYF. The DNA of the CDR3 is TGTGCCAGCAGTGAATCGAGGATGGCCCGCGGCCCAGATACGCAGTATTTT.

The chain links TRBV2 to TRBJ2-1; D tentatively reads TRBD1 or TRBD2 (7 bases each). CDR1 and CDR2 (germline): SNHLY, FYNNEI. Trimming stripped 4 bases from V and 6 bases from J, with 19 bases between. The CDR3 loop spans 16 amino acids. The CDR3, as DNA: TGTGCCAGCAGTGGACAGGGCGGGACTAACGGCAATGAGCAGTTCTTC. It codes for CASSGQGGTNGNEQFF.

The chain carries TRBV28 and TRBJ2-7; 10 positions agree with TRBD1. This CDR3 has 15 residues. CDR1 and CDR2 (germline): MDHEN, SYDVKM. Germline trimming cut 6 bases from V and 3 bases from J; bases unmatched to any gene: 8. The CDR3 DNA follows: TGTGCCAGCAGGCCCGCGGGACAGGGGAACTACGAGCAGTACTTC. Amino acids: CASRPAGQGNYEQYF.

The CDR3 DNA reads as TGTGCCAGCACCACTCGAGTACAGTTCAATCAGCCCCAGCATTTT. Translated, it gives CASTTRVQFNQPQHF. The V call is TRBV6-2 or TRBV6-3, the J call TRBJ1-5; the D is unclear. This CDR3 spans 15 amino acids. The V gene's germline CDR1 is MNHEY and CDR2 SVGEGT. V was cut by 7 bases and J by 3 bases, with 16 bases left in between.

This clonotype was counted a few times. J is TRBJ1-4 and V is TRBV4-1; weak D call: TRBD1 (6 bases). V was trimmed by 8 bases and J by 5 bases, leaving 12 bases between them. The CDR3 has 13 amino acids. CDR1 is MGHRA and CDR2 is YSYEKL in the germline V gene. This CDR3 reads CASRQAPNEKLFF. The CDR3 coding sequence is TGCGCCAGCCGACAGGCTCCAAATGAAAAACTGTTTTTT.

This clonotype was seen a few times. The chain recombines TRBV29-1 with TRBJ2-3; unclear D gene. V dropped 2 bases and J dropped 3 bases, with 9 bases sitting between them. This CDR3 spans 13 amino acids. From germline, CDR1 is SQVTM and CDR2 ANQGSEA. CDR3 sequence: CSVESVPTDTQYF. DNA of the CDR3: TGCAGCGTTGAATCGGTGCCAACAGATACGCAGTATTTT.

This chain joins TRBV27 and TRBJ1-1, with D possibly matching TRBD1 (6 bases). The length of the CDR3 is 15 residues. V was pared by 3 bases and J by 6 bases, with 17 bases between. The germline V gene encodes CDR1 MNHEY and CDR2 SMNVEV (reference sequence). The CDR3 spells CASSFLHLQGAEAFF. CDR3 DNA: TGTGCCAGCAGTTTTCTCCACCTACAGGGCGCTGAAGCTTTCTTT.

This CDR3 reads CASSLGGRIQETQYF. The CDR3 DNA sequence: TGTGCCAGCAGCTTAGGCGGGAGGATCCAAGAGACCCAGTACTTC. The chain joins TRBV7-9 to TRBJ2-5; the match to TRBD2 covers 8 bases. Germline loops: CDR1 SEHNR, CDR2 FQNEAQ (reference sequence). This CDR3 is 15 amino acids long. V shed 1 base, J shed 1 base, and the junction held 2 bases outside the gene matches.

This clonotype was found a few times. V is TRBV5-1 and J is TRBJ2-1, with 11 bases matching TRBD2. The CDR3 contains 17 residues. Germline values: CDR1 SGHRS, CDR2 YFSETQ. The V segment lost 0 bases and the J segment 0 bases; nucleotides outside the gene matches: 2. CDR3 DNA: TGCGCCAGCAGCTTGGCTAGCGGGGGGAGCTCCTACAATGAGCAGTTCTTC. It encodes CASSLASGGSSYNEQFF.

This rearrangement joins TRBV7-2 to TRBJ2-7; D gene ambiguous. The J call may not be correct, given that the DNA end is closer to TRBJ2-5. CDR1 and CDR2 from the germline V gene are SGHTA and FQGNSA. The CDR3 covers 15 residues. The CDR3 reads CASSFGYRGLETQYF. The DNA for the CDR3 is TGTGCCAGCAGCTTCGGCTACCGTGGGTTGGAGACCCAGTACTTC.